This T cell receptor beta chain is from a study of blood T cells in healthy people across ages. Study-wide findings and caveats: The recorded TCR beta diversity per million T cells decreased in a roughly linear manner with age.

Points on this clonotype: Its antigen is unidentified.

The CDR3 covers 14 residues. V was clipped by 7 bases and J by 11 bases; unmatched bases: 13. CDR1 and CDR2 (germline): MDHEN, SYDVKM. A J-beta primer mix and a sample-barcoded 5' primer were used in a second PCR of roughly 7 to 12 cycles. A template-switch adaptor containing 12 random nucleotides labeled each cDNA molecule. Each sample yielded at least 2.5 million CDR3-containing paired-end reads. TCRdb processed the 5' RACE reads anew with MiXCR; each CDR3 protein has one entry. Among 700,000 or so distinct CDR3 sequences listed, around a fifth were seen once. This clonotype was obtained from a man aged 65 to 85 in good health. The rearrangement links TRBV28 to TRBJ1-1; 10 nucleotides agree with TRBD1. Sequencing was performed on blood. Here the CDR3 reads CASTFMTGGDRAFF. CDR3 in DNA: TGTGCCAGCACCTTCATGACAGGGGGCGATCGGGCTTTCTTT.